The clone carrying this T cell receptor (beta chain) showed up just a few times. Unique molecular identifiers were used in preparing the TCRbeta library. MiXCR, run by TCRdb on the PCR reads, gives a single entry per CDR3 protein. The sample carries approximately 240,000 distinct CDR3 sequences, roughly a tenth recorded once. This sample is drawn from a study of T-cell reconstitution after alpha-beta-depleted transplantation in children. This specimen was PBMCs from the stem cell graft donor, taken from the stem cell graft. This receptor was taken from a human donor who donated a stem cell graft to a child with acute lymphoblastic leukemia.

CDR3 sequence: CSVGQSAGYTF. CDR3 nucleotide sequence: TGCAGCGTTGGACAGTCGGCTGGCTACACCTTC. The chain is built from TRBV29-1 and TRBJ1-2; a weak D match, TRBD1 (5 bases). The CDR3 runs to 11 residues. Germline V gene lookup returns CDR1 SQVTM and CDR2 ANQGSEA. The V and J ends lost 4 bases and 7 bases respectively, with 10 bases between them.